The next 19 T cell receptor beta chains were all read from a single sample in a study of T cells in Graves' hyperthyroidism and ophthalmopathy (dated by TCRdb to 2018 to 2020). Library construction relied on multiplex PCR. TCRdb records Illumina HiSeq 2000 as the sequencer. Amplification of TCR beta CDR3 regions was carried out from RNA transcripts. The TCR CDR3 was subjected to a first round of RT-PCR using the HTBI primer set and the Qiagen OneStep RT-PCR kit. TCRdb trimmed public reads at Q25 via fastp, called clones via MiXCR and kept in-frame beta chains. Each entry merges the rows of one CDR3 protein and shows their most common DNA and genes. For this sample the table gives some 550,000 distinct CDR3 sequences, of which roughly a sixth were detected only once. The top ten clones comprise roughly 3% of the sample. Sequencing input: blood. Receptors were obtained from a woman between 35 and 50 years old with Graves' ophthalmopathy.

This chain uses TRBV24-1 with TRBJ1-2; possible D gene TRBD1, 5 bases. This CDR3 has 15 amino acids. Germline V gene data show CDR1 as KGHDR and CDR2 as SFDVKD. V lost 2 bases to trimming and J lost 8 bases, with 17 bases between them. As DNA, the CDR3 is TGTGCCACCAGTGATTCGGGGCAGCCGGAGAGCGGCTACACCTTC. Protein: CATSDSGQPESGYTF.

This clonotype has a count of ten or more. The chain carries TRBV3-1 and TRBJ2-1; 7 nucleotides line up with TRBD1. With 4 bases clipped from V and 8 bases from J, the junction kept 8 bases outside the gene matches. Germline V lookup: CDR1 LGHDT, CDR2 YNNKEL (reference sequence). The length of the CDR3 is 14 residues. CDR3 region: CASSLRDRGDEQFF. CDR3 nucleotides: TGTGCCAGCAGCCTCCGGGACAGAGGCGATGAGCAGTTCTTC.

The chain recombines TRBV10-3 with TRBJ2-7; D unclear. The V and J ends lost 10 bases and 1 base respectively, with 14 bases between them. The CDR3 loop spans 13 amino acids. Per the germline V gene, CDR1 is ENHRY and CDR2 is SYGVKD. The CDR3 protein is CASKESSSYEQYF. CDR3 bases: TGTGCCAGCAAGGAGTCATCTTCCTACGAGCAGTACTTC.

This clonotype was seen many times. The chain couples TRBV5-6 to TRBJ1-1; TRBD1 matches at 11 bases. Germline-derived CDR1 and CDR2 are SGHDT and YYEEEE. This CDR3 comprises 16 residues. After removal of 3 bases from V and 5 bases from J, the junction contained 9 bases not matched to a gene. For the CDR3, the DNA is TGTGCCAGCAGCTCCGCCGGGACAGGGGGAGGAACTGAAGCTTTCTTT. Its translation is CASSSAGTGGGTEAFF.

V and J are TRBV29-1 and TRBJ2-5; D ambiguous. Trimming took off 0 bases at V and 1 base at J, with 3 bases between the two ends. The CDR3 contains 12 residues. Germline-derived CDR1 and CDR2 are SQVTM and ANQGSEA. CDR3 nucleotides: TGCAGCGTTGAAGAACCCCAAGAGACCCAGTACTTC. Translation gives CSVEEPQETQYF.

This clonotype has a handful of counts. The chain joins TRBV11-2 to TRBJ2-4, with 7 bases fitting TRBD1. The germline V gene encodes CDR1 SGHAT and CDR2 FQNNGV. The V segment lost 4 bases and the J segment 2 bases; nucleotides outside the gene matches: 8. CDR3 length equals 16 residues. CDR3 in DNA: TGTGCCAGCAGCTCTCGAGGACAGGTTTCCAAAAACATTCAGTACTTC. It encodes CASSSRGQVSKNIQYF. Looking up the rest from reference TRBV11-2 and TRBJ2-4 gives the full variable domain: EAGVAQSPRYKIIEKRQSVAFWCNPISGHATLYWYQQILGQGPKLLIQFQNNGVVDDSQLPKDRFSAERLKGVDSTLKIQPAKLEDSAVYLCASSSRGQVSKNIQYFGAGTRLSVL.

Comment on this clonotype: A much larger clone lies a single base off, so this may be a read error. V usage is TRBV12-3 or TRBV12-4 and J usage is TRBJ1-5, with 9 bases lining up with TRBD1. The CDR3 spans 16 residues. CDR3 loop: CASSTGTGNWGQPRHF. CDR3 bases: TGTGCCAGCAGCACCGGGACAGGGAATTGGGGTCAGCCCCGGCATTTT.

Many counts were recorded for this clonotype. CDR3 protein: CASSPRVGLANHEQFF. For the CDR3, the DNA is TGTGCCAGCAGCCCCCGGGTGGGACTAGCGAACCATGAGCAGTTCTTC. The V call is TRBV11-2, the J call TRBJ2-1; 10 nucleotides match TRBD2. V dropped 5 bases and J dropped 8; count of bases not matched to a gene: 12. Germline lookup yields CDR1 SGHAT and CDR2 FQNNGV. The CDR3 covers 16 residues.

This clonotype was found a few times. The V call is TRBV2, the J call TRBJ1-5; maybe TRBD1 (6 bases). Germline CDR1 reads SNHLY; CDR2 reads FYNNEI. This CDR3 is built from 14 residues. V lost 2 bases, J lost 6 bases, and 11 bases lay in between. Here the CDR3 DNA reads TGTGCCAGCAGTGAACAGGGGCCCGGTCAGCCCCAGCATTTT. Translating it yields CASSEQGPGQPQHF.

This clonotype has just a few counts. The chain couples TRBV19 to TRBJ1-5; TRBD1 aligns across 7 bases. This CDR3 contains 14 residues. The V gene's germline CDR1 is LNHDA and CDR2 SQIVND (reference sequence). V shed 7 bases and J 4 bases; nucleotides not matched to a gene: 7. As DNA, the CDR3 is TGTGCCAGTAAACCCAACAGGGGAAATCAGCCCCAGCATTTT. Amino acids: CASKPNRGNQPQHF.

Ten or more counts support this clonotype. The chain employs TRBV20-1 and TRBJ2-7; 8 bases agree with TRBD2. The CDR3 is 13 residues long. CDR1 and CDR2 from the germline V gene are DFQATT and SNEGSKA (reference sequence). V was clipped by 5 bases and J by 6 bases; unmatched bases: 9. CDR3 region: CSAPRTSRGEQYF. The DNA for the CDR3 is TGCAGTGCTCCCCGGACTAGCCGGGGCGAGCAGTACTTC.

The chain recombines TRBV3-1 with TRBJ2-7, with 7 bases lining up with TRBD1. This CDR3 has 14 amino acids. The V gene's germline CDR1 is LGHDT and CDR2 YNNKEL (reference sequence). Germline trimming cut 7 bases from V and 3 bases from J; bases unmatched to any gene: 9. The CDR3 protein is CASTRNSGGYEQYF. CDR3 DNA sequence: TGTGCCAGCACCCGAAATTCAGGGGGCTACGAGCAGTACTTC.

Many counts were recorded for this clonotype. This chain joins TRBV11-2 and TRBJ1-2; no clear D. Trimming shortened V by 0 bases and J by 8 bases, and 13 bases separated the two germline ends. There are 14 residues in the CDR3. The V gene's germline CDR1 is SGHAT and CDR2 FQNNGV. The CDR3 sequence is CASSLDEGIGGYTF. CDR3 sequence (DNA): TGTGCCAGCAGCTTAGATGAAGGGATCGGCGGCTACACCTTC.

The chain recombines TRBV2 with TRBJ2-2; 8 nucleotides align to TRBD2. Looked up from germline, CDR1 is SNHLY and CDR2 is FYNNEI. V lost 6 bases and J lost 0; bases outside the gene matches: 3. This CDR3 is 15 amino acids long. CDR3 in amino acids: CASRAGDANTGELFF. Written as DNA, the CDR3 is TGTGCCAGCAGAGCGGGGGACGCGAACACCGGGGAGCTGTTTTTT.

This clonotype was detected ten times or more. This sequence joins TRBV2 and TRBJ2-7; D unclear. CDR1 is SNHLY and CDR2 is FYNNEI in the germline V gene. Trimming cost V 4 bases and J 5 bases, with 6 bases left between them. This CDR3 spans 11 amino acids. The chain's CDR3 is CASSGDNEQYF. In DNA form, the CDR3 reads TGTGCCAGCAGTGGGGATAACGAGCAGTACTTC.

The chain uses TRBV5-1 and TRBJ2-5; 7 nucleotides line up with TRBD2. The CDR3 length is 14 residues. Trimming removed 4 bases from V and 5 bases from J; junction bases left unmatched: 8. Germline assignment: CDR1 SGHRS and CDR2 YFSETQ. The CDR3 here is CASSGLGVLETQYF. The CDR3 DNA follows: TGCGCCAGCAGCGGACTAGGGGTGCTGGAGACCCAGTACTTC. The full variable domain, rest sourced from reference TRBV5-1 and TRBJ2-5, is KAGVTQTPRYLIKTRGQQVTLSCSPISGHRSVSWYQQTPGQGLQFLFEYFSETQRNKGNFPGRFSGRQFSNSRSEMNVSTLELGDSALYLCASSGLGVLETQYFGPGTRLLVL.

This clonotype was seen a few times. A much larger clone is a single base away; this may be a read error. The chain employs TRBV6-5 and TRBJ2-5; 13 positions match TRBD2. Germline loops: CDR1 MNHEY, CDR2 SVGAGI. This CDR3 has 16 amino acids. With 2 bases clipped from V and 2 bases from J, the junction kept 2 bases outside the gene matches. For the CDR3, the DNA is TGTGCCAGCAGTTACAGGACTAGCGGGGGTCAAGAGACCCAGTACTTC. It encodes CASSYRTSGGQETQYF.

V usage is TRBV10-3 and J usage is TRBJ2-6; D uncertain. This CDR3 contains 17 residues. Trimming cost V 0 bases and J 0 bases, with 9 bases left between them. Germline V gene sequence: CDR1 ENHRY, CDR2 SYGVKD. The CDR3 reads CAISESVWDSGANVLTF. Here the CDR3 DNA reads TGTGCCATCAGTGAGTCGGTCTGGGACTCTGGGGCCAACGTCCTGACTTTC.

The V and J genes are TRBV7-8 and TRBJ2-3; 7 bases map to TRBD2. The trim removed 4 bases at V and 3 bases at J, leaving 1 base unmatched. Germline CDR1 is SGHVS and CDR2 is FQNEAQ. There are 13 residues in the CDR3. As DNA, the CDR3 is TGTGCCAGCAGCTGGGAGGGGACAGATACGCAGTATTTT. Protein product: CASSWEGTDTQYF.